Shown below are 26 T cell receptor beta chains from a single sample sequenced in a study of siplizumab effects on memory and regulatory T cells. Only in-frame clones appear in the TCRdb table, and some are missing; sequencing was by immunoSEQ multiplex PCR. Among approximately 120,000 clones, around 93% were seen once, and the ten largest hold roughly 0.17%. Input material: non-Treg CD4+ T cells sorted from blood. The receptors were gathered from a human donor in good health.

This clone has more than one count but fewer than ten. CDR3 loop: CASPTEGSTDTQYF. The DNA for the CDR3 is TGCGCCAGCCCCACAGAAGGTAGCACAGATACGCAGTATTTT. J is TRBJ2-3 and V is TRBV10-1; D is undetermined. The CDR3 runs 14 residues. Trimming shortened V by 8 bases and J by 0 bases, and 12 bases separated the two germline ends. Germline V gene lookup returns CDR1 WNHNN and CDR2 SYGVQD (reference sequence).

The chain joins TRBV28 to TRBJ2-3, with D possibly being TRBD2 (5 bases). Germline CDR1 reads MDHEN; CDR2 reads SYDVKM. This CDR3 contains 13 residues. Trimming took 2 bases from V and 8 from J, leaving 11 bases between them. In DNA form, the CDR3 reads TGTGCCAGCAGTTTAGGGGAGCATAGTACGCAGTATTTT. Its protein is CASSLGEHSTQYF.

The V call is TRBV5-1, the J call TRBJ1-2; D is undetermined. Germline CDR1 and CDR2: SGHRS and YFSETQ. The V and J ends lost 4 bases and 0 bases respectively, with 7 bases between them. The CDR3 runs 13 residues. The CDR3 here is CASSPDTNYGYTF. The CDR3 DNA follows: TGCGCCAGCAGCCCAGACACTAACTATGGCTACACCTTC.

J is TRBJ2-5 and V is TRBV7-3; 7 bases align to TRBD1. There are 15 residues in the CDR3. V shed 5 bases and J 0 bases; nucleotides not matched to a gene: 6. In germline, CDR1 is SGHTA, CDR2 FQGTGA. The CDR3 nucleotides read TGTGCCAGCAGCCCCCCCGGGACAGACCAAGAGACCCAGTACTTC. Its translation: CASSPPGTDQETQYF.

V is TRBV5-4 and J is TRBJ2-3; TRBD2 matches 9 bases. The CDR3 covers 16 residues. V dropped 1 base and J dropped 4; count of bases not matched to a gene: 7. Looked up from germline, CDR1 is SGHNT and CDR2 is YYREEE (reference sequence). The DNA for the CDR3 is TGTGCCAGCAGCTTGAAGCGGGGGGATTATTCAGATACGCAGTATTTT. It is translated as CASSLKRGDYSDTQYF.

CDR3 loop: CASSEYSGTGNTGELFF. The CDR3 nucleotides read TGTGCCAGCAGTGAATATTCAGGGACAGGGAACACCGGGGAGCTGTTTTTT. This chain uses TRBV25-1 with TRBJ2-2, with 8 bases lining up with TRBD1. The trim removed 0 bases at V and 1 base at J, leaving 4 bases unmatched. The CDR3 is 17 residues long. The germline V gene encodes CDR1 MGHDK and CDR2 SYGVNS.

The J gene is TRBJ1-1, the V gene TRBV29-1; D is perhaps TRBD1 (6 bases). The CDR3 runs to 13 residues. V was cut by 6 bases and J by 1 base, with 12 bases left in between. The germline V gene has CDR1 SQVTM and CDR2 ANQGSEA. The CDR3 is CSVERQANTEAFF. CDR3 sequence (DNA): TGCAGCGTCGAAAGACAGGCGAACACTGAAGCTTTCTTT.

The chain has TRBV5-3 and TRBJ1-6, with a weak D call TRBD1 (5 bases). TRBV5-3 is identified as an open reading frame with a role that is uncertain. V shed 3 bases and J shed 5 bases, with 21 bases lying between them. The length of the CDR3 is 18 residues. Here the CDR3 DNA reads TGTGCCAGAAGCTCCGGGACGGAGATCGGTCAAGATAATTCACCCCTCCACTTT. This encodes CARSSGTEIGQDNSPLHF.

This rearrangement joins TRBV19 to TRBJ1-1; 7 nucleotides agree with TRBD1. The CDR3 consists of 15 residues. CDR1 and CDR2 from the germline V gene are LNHDA and SQIVND (reference sequence). With V trimmed by 2 bases and J by 4 bases, 7 bases remained unmatched. The CDR3: CASSILKAGGTEAFF. For the CDR3, the DNA is TGTGCCAGTAGTATACTAAAGGCAGGGGGCACTGAAGCTTTCTTT.

V usage is TRBV11-3 and J usage is TRBJ2-1; D remains ambiguous. Between the trimmed V and J ends, which lost 5 bases and 7 bases, there was a span of 9 bases. The CDR3 sequence is 12 residues long. From germline, CDR1 is SGHNT and CDR2 YENEEA. Here the CDR3 reads CASSTHGNEQFF. In nucleotides, the CDR3 is TGTGCCAGCAGCACTCACGGGAATGAGCAGTTCTTC.

The V gene is TRBV19, the J gene TRBJ2-2, with 7 bases aligning to TRBD1. The J segment lost 4 bases and the V segment lost 4 bases, leaving 3 bases of the junction unmatched. The CDR3 sequence is 14 residues long. In germline, CDR1 is LNHDA, CDR2 SQIVND (reference sequence). Written as DNA, the CDR3 is TGTGCCAGTAGTACGGGACAGAGCACCGGGGAGCTGTTTTTT. Amino acid sequence: CASSTGQSTGELFF.

The V gene is TRBV11-3, the J gene TRBJ2-2; a possible D gene is TRBD2 (5 bases). Looked up from germline, CDR1 is SGHNT and CDR2 is YENEEA. V was clipped by 5 bases and J by 6 bases, with 10 bases between them. The CDR3 has 13 residues. CDR3 residues: CASSVERSGELFF. In DNA, the CDR3 is TGTGCCAGCAGCGTCGAGCGGTCCGGGGAGCTGTTTTTT. The full variable domain, rest sourced from reference TRBV11-3 and TRBJ2-2, is EAGVVQSPRYKIIEKKQPVAFWCNPISGHNTLYWYLQNLGQGPELLIRYENEEAVDDSQLPKDRFSAERLKGVDSTLKIQPAELGDSAVYLCASSVERSGELFFGEGSRLTVL.

The gene calls are TRBV30 and TRBJ1-5, with D possibly being TRBD1 (5 bases). The V gene lost 2 bases and the J gene lost 0 bases, with 11 bases spanning the gap. Germline V lookup: CDR1 GTSNPN, CDR2 SVGIG (reference sequence). CDR3 size: 15 residues. CDR3 residues: CAWSRGGGSNQPQHF. The CDR3 DNA reads as TGTGCCTGGAGTCGTGGGGGTGGTAGCAATCAGCCCCAGCATTTT.

The chain is built from TRBV2 and TRBJ1-4, with D hard to call. Germline-derived CDR1 and CDR2 are SNHLY and FYNNEI. The CDR3 sequence is 14 residues long. V was shortened by 4 bases and J by 7 bases, with 13 bases between the two germline ends. The CDR3: CASSVGSVVEKLFF. CDR3 sequence (DNA): TGTGCCAGCAGTGTCGGGTCCGTCGTTGAAAAACTGTTTTTT.

The chain has TRBV7-2 and TRBJ1-5; possibly TRBD1 for D (6 bases). Trimming shortened V by 2 bases and J by 0 bases, and 8 bases separated the two germline ends. CDR3 length equals 15 residues. Looked up from germline, CDR1 is SGHTA and CDR2 is FQGNSA. CDR3 coding DNA: TGTGCCAGCAGCTTATCAGGGGCTAGCAATCAGCCCCAGCATTTT. Protein product: CASSLSGASNQPQHF.

V is TRBV7-3 and J is TRBJ1-2; the D gene is possibly TRBD1 (6 bases). The germline V gene encodes CDR1 SGHTA and CDR2 FQGTGA. CDR3 length: 15 residues. V gave up 5 bases and J gave up 0 bases, with 13 bases separating them. The CDR3 is CASSAPGQSNYGYTF. The CDR3 bases are TGTGCCAGCAGCGCGCCGGGACAATCTAACTATGGCTACACCTTC. Combining the CDR3 with reference TRBV7-3 and TRBJ1-2 gives the whole variable domain GAGVSQTPSNKVTEKGKYVELRCDPISGHTALYWYRQSLGQGPEFLIYFQGTGAADDSGLPNDRFFAVRPEGSVSTLKIQRTERGDSAVYLCASSAPGQSNYGYTFGSGTRLTVV.

The V gene is TRBV4-1, the J gene TRBJ2-2, with D perhaps TRBD1 (6 bases). The CDR3 runs to 17 residues. The germline V gene has CDR1 MGHRA and CDR2 YSYEKL. Trimming took off 1 base at V and 5 bases at J, with 17 bases between the two ends. The DNA of the CDR3 is TGCGCCAGCAGCCAAGGGAAAGGGGGATCATATACCGGGGAGCTGTTTTTT. Its translation is CASSQGKGGSYTGELFF.

The chain has TRBV2 and TRBJ2-7; TRBD2 agrees at 7 bases. This CDR3 is built from 12 residues. In germline, CDR1 is SNHLY, CDR2 FYNNEI. Trimming took 8 bases from V and 3 from J; bases not matched to a gene: 4. The CDR3 bases are TGTGCCAGCCGGGGGGATATCTACGAGCAGTACTTC. Encoded protein: CASRGDIYEQYF.

This clone was recorded only once. The chain employs TRBV20-1 and TRBJ2-7; no firm D call. Looked up from germline, CDR1 is DFQATT and CDR2 is SNEGSKA (reference sequence). The ends were cut back, 5 bases at V and 2 bases at J, with 4 bases in the middle. The CDR3 totals 10 residues. CDR3 sequence (DNA): TGCAGTGCTGGAACCTACGAGCAGTACTTC. This codes for CSAGTYEQYF.

The V call is TRBV7-8, the J call TRBJ1-2; D might be TRBD1 (5 bases). The germline V gene has CDR1 SGHVS and CDR2 FQNEAQ. The ends were cut back, 5 bases at V and 7 bases at J, with 8 bases in the middle. The CDR3 is 11 residues long. The CDR3 DNA follows: TGTGCCAGCAGCCAAAGGGGTGGCTACACCTTC. It yields the protein CASSQRGGYTF.

The chain employs TRBV27 and TRBJ2-7; 7 bases are a match to TRBD1. This CDR3 is 16 amino acids long. Per the germline V gene, CDR1 is MNHEY and CDR2 is SMNVEV (reference sequence). V shed 4 bases and J 7 bases; nucleotides not matched to a gene: 16. Here the CDR3 reads CASSSIRTGISGEQYF. The CDR3 coding sequence is TGTGCCAGCAGTTCGATCAGGACAGGAATTTCGGGAGAGCAGTACTTC.

V and J are TRBV30 and TRBJ1-3; no definite D call. The V end lost 2 bases, the J end lost 0 bases, and 8 bases lay between the germline ends. The CDR3 runs to 14 residues. The V gene's germline CDR1 is GTSNPN and CDR2 SVGIG (reference sequence). The CDR3 reads CAWSRAHSGNTIYF. In nucleotides, the CDR3 is TGTGCCTGGAGTAGGGCTCACTCTGGAAACACCATATATTTT.

The chain is built from TRBV11-2 and TRBJ1-4; D not certain. The V end lost 2 bases, the J end lost 5 bases, and 9 bases lay between the germline ends. The CDR3 runs to 14 residues. Germline V gene data show CDR1 as SGHAT and CDR2 as FQNNGV. The CDR3 DNA sequence: TGTGCCAGCAGCTTATCTGGAGGAAATGAAAAACTGTTTTTT. Protein sequence: CASSLSGGNEKLFF.

In this sample, this clone turned up a few times. The chain links TRBV5-4 to TRBJ1-2; D might be TRBD1 (5 bases). The CDR3 has 12 residues. Germline V gives CDR1 SGHNT, CDR2 YYREEE (reference sequence). Trimming took 4 bases from V and 5 from J, leaving 9 bases between them. CDR3 nucleotides: TGTGCCAGCAGCATTACAGGTTATGGCTACACCTTC. As protein: CASSITGYGYTF.

The chain joins TRBV7-3 to TRBJ2-7; possible D gene TRBD1, 6 bases. Trimming took off 5 bases at V and 6 bases at J, with 17 bases between the two ends. The CDR3 loop spans 14 amino acids. Germline V gene lookup returns CDR1 SGHTA and CDR2 FQGTGA. CDR3 DNA: TGTGCCAGCAGCCCCGGGCCAGGGGCTTTCGAGCAGTACTTC. It encodes CASSPGPGAFEQYF.

The chain couples TRBV7-8 to TRBJ1-4, with D uncertain. With 3 bases removed from V and 2 bases from J, the gap between germline ends came to 13 bases. From germline, CDR1 is SGHVS and CDR2 FQNEAQ. This CDR3 is 16 amino acids long. CDR3 amino acids: CASSLVTGRTNEKLFF. In DNA, the CDR3 is TGTGCCAGCAGCTTGGTAACGGGCCGGACTAATGAAAAACTGTTTTTT. Full variable domain (outside the CDR3, taken from reference TRBV7-8 and TRBJ1-4): GAGVSQSPRYKVAKRGQDVALRCDPISGHVSLFWYQQALGQGPEFLTYFQNEAQLDKSGLPSDRFFAERPEGSVSTLKIQRTQQEDSAVYLCASSLVTGRTNEKLFFGSGTQLSVL.